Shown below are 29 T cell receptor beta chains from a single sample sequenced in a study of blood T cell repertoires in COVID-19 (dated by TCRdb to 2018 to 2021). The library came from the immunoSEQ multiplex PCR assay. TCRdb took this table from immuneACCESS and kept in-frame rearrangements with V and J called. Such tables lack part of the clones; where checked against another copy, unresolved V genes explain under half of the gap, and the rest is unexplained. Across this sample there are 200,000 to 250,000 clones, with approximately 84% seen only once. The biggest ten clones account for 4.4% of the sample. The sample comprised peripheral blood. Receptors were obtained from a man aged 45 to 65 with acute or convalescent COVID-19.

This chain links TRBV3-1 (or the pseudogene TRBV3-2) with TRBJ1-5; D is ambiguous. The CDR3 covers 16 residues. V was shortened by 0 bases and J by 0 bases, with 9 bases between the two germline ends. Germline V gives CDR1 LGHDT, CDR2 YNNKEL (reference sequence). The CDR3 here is CASSQDGGISNQPQHF. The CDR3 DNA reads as TGTGCCAGCAGCCAAGATGGCGGAATTAGCAATCAGCCCCAGCATTTT.

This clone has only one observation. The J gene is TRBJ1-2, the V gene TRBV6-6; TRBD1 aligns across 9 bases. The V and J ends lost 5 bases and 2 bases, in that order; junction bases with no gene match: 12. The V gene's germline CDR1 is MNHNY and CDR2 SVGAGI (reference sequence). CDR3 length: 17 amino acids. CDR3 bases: TGTGCCAGCAGTCAATGGACAGGGGCTCCATCGAACTATGGCTACACCTTC. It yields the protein CASSQWTGAPSNYGYTF.

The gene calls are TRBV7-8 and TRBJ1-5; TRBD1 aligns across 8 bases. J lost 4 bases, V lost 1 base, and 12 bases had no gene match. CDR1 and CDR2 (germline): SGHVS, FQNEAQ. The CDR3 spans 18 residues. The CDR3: CASSLEGTGRWRNQPQHF. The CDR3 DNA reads TGTGCCAGCAGCTTAGAGGGGACAGGCCGATGGCGTAATCAGCCCCAGCATTTT.

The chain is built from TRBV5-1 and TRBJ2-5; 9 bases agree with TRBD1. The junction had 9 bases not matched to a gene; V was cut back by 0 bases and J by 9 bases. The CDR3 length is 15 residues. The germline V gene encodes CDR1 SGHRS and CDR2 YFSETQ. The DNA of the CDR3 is TGCGCCAGCAGCTTGGGGGGACAGGGTATTGAGGCCCAGTACTTC. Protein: CASSLGGQGIEAQYF.

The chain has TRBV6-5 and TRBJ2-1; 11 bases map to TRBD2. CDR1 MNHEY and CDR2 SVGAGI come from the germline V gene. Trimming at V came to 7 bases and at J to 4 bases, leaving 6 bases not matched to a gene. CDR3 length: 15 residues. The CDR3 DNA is TGTGCCAGCAACCCGACTAGCGGGGTGTACAATGAGCAGTTCTTC. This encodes CASNPTSGVYNEQFF.

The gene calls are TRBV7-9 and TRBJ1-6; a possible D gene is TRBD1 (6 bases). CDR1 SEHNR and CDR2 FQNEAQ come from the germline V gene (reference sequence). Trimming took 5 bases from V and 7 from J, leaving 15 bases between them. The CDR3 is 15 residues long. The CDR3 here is CASSLPGQTNSPLHF. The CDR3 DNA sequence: TGTGCCAGCAGCCTTCCCGGACAGACGAATTCACCCCTCCACTTT.

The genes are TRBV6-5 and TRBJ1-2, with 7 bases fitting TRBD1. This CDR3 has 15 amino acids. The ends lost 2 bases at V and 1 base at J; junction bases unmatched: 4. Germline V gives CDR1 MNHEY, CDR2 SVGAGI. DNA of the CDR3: TGTGCCAGCAGTTACGGGACAGCAATTAACTATGGCTACACCTTC. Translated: CASSYGTAINYGYTF.

CDR3 amino acids: CASREGQGERDEQFF. The DNA of the CDR3 is TGTGCCAGCAGGGAGGGACAGGGGGAAAGGGATGAGCAGTTCTTC. The V and J genes are TRBV2 and TRBJ2-1; TRBD1 matches 11 bases. The junction had 9 bases not matched to a gene; V was cut back by 6 bases and J by 8 bases. CDR1 and CDR2 (germline): SNHLY, FYNNEI. This CDR3 region has 15 residues. The entire variable domain, with the rest obtained from reference TRBV2 and TRBJ2-1, is as follows: EPEVTQTPSHQVTQMGQEVILRCVPISNHLYFYWYRQILGQKVEFLVSFYNNEISEKSEIFDDQFSVERPDGSNFTLKIRSTKLEDSAMYFCASREGQGERDEQFFGPGTRLTVL.

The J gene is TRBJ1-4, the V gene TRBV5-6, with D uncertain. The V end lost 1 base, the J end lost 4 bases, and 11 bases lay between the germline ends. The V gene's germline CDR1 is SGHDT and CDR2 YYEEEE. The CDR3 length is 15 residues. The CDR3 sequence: CASSLMEQLNEKLFF. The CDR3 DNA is TGTGCCAGCAGCTTGATGGAACAGCTTAATGAAAAACTGTTTTTT.

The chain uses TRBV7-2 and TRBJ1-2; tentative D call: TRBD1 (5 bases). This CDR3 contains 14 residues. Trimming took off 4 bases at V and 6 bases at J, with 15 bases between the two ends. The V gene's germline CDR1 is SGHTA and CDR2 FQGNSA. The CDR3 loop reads CASSWQGRWDGYTF. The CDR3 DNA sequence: TGTGCCAGCAGCTGGCAGGGTCGATGGGATGGCTACACCTTC.

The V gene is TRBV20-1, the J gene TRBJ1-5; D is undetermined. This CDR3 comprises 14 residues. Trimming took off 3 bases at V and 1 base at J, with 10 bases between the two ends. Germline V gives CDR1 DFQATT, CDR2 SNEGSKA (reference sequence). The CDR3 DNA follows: TGCAGTGCTAGTTCACTTCGGAGCAATCAGCCCCAGCATTTT. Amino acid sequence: CSASSLRSNQPQHF.

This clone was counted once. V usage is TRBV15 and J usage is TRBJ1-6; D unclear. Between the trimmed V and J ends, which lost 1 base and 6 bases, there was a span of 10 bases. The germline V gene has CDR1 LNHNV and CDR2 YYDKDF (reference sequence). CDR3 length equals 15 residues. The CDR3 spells CATSRGRGSNSPLHF. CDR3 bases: TGTGCCACCAGCAGAGGTCGAGGGTCTAATTCACCCCTCCACTTT.

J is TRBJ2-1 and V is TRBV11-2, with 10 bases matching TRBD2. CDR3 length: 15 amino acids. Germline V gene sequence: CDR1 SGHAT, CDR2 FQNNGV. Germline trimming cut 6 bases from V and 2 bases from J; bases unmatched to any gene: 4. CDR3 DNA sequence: TGTGCCAGCAGGATAGCGGGGGGAACCTACAATGAGCAGTTCTTC. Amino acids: CASRIAGGTYNEQFF. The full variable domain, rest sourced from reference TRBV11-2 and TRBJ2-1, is EAGVAQSPRYKIIEKRQSVAFWCNPISGHATLYWYQQILGQGPKLLIQFQNNGVVDDSQLPKDRFSAERLKGVDSTLKIQPAKLEDSAVYLCASRIAGGTYNEQFFGPGTRLTVL.

The CDR3 DNA sequence: TGTGCCAGCAGGGGGCGAGGGAGGCATCAGCCCCAGCATTTT. This translates into CASRGRGRHQPQHF. J is TRBJ1-5 and V is TRBV7-8, with D tentatively TRBD1 (5 bases). The CDR3 sequence is 14 residues long. Trimming stripped 6 bases from V and 5 bases from J, with 14 bases between. Looked up from germline, CDR1 is SGHVS and CDR2 is FQNEAQ.

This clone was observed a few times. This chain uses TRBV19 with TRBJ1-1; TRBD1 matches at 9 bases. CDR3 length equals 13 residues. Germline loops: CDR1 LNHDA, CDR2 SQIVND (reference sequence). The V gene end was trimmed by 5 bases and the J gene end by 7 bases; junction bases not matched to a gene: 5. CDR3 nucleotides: TGTGCCAGTAGTGTTAGACAGGGGGTTGAAGCTTTCTTT. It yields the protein CASSVRQGVEAFF.

The CDR3 DNA follows: TGTGCCAGCAGCGTCCGGGGGAGGTGGGGCGAGAACACTGAAGCTTTCTTT. Translated, it gives CASSVRGRWGENTEAFF. This chain uses TRBV5-6 with TRBJ1-1, with D possibly matching TRBD1 (5 bases). The CDR3 has 17 residues. V lost 4 bases, J lost 1 base, and 20 bases lay in between. The germline gives CDR1 SGHDT, CDR2 YYEEEE.

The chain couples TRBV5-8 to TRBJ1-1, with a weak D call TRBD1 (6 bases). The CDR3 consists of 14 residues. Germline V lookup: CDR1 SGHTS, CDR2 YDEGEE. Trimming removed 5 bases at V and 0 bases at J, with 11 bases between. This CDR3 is CASRRQAMNTEAFF. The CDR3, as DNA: TGTGCCAGCAGAAGACAGGCCATGAACACTGAAGCTTTCTTT.

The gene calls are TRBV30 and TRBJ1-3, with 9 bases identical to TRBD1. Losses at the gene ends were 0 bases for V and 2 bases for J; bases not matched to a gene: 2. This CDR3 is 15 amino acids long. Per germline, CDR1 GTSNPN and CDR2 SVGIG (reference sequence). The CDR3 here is CAWSVRQGAGNTIYF. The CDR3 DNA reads TGTGCCTGGAGTGTAAGACAGGGGGCTGGAAACACCATATATTTT.

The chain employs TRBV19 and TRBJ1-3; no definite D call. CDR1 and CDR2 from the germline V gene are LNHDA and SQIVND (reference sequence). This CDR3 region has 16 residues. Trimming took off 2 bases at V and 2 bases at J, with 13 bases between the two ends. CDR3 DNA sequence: TGTGCCAGTAGTATAACCCGACAAAACCCTGGAAACACCATATATTTT. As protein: CASSITRQNPGNTIYF.

CDR3 residues: CATSRDRGNQPQHF. For the CDR3, the DNA is TGTGCCACCAGCAGAGACCGCGGCAATCAGCCCCAGCATTTT. The chain has TRBV15 and TRBJ1-5; D uncertain. This CDR3 comprises 14 residues. The germline V gene has CDR1 LNHNV and CDR2 YYDKDF (reference sequence). Trimming removed 0 bases from V and 2 bases from J, with 5 bases in between.

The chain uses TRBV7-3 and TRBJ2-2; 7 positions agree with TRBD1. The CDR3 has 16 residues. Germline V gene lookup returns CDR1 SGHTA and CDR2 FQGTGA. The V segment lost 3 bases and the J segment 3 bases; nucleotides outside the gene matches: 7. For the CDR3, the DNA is TGTGCCAGCAGCTTGTGGGGCGACAGGGACACCGGGGAGCTGTTTTTT. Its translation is CASSLWGDRDTGELFF.

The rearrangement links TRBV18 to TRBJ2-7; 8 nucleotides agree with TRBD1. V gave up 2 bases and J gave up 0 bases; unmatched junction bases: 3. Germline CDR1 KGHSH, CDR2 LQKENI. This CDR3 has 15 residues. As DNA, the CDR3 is TGTGCCAGCTCACCAAAGACAGGGGACTCCTACGAGCAGTACTTC. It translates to CASSPKTGDSYEQYF.

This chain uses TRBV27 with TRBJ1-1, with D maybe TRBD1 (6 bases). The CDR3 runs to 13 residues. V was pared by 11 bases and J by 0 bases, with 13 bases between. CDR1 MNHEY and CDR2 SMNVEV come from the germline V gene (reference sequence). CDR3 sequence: CAVWGRVNTEAFF. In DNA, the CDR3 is TGTGCCGTTTGGGGGCGAGTGAACACTGAAGCTTTCTTT.

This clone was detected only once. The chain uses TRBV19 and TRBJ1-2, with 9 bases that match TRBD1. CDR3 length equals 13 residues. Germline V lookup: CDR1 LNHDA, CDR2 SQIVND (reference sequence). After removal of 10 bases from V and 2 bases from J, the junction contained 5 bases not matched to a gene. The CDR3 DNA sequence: TGTGCCACAGGACAGGGGCCAAACTATGGCTACACCTTC. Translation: CATGQGPNYGYTF.

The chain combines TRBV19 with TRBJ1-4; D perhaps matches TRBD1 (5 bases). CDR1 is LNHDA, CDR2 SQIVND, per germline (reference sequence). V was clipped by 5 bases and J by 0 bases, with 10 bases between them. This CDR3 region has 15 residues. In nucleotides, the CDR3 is TGTGCCAGTAGTCCCCAGGGATCAACTAATGAAAAACTGTTTTTT. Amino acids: CASSPQGSTNEKLFF. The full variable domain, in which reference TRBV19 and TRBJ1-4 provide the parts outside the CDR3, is DGGITQSPKYLFRKEGQNVTLSCEQNLNHDAMYWYRQDPGQGLRLIYYSQIVNDFQKGDIAEGYSVSREKKESFPLTVTSAQKNPTAFYLCASSPQGSTNEKLFFGSGTQLSVL.

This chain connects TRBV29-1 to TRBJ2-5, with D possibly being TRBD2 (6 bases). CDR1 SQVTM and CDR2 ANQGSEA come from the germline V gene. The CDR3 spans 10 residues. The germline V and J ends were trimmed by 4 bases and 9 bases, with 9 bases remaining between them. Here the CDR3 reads CSVVWEAQYF. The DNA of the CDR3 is TGCAGCGTTGTGTGGGAGGCCCAGTACTTC.

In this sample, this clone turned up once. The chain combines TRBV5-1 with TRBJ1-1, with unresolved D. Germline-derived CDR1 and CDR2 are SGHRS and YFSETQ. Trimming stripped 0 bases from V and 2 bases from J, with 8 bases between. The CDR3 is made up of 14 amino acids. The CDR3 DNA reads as TGCGCCAGCAGCTTGGCGGCGGGTAACACTGAAGCTTTCTTT. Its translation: CASSLAAGNTEAFF. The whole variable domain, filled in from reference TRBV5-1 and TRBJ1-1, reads KAGVTQTPRYLIKTRGQQVTLSCSPISGHRSVSWYQQTPGQGLQFLFEYFSETQRNKGNFPGRFSGRQFSNSRSEMNVSTLELGDSALYLCASSLAAGNTEAFFGQGTRLTVV.

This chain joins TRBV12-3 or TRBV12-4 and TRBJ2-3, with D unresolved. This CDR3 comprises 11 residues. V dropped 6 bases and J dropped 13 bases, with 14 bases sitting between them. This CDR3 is CASSRFPEKYF. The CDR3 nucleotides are TGTGCCAGCAGCCGGTTCCCCGAGAAGTATTTT.

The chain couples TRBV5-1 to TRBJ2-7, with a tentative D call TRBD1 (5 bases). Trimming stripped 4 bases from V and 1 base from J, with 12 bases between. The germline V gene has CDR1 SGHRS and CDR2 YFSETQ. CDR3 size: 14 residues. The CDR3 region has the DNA TGCGCCAGCAGCGACCAGGCAGGGTCCTACGAGCAGTACTTC. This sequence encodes CASSDQAGSYEQYF.